The entry that follows covers one TCR beta chain sequence. The CDR3 has 14 residues. Germline loops: CDR1 MDHEN, CDR2 SYDVKM. Losses at the gene ends were 3 bases for V and 7 bases for J; bases not matched to a gene: 5. Unsorted PBMC DNA sequencing spanned ten immunoSEQ deep assay plates. Using immunoSEQ multiplex PCR, the repertoire was profiled, and TCRdb retains in-frame clones only, with some absent. Of about 530,000 clones in the sample, 60% to 80% are singletons; the top ten hold around 13%. The data were taken from a study of shared clonotypes between healthy human individuals. Study overall: Sampling drew on donors who were a couple of women and a few men aged 18 to 49.

The TCR sequence derives from a woman aged 40 to 50 in good health. Some clones in this sample may be carry-over from other donors' samples. The sample was PBMCs. The genes are TRBV28 and TRBJ1-5; 8 bases are shared with TRBD1. CDR3 in amino acids: CASSLDRAEQPQHF. As DNA, the CDR3 is TGTGCCAGCAGTTTGGACAGGGCCGAACAGCCCCAGCATTTT.